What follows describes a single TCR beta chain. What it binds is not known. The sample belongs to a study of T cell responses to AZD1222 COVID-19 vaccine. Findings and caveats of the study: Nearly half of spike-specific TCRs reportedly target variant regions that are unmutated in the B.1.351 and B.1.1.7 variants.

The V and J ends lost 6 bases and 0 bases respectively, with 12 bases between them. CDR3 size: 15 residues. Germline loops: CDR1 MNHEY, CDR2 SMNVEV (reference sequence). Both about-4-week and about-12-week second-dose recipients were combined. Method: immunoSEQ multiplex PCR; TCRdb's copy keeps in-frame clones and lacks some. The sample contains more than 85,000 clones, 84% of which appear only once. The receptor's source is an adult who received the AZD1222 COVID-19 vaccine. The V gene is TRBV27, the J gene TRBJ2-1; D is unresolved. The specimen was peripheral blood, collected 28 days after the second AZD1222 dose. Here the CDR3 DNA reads TGTGCCAGCAGACAAACAAGTCCCTCCTACAATGAGCAGTTCTTC. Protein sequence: CASRQTSPSYNEQFF.